This T cell receptor (beta chain) was sequenced during a study of T-cell memory formation after mild COVID-19. Study results and caveats: Clones that shrank (day 15 to 85) were balanced CD4/CD8, whereas later expanders leaned CD4+.

This clonotype showed up just a few times. Its antigen is unidentified. TCRdb processed the 5' RACE reads anew with MiXCR; each CDR3 protein has one entry. The repertoire holds approximately 290,000 distinct CDR3 sequences, with around 8% as singletons. The germline V and J ends were trimmed by 2 bases and 13 bases, with 17 bases remaining between them. There are 13 residues in the CDR3. The sequenced sample consisted of PBMCs or a T cell subset sorted from them (not recorded which). V is TRBV12-3 or TRBV12-4 and J is TRBJ1-2; D is perhaps TRBD1 (5 bases). The receptor's source is a man younger than 30 who had mild COVID-19 (a few samples of this study predate the infection). Cell type and time point are not known. The CDR3 here is CASSLRGDYGRTF. The CDR3 region has the DNA TGTGCCAGCAGTTTACGGGGGGACTATGGTCGCACCTTC.